This T cell receptor (beta chain) was found in a study of T cell responses to AZD1222 COVID-19 vaccine. Timing groups of about 4 and about 12 weeks for second doses were pooled. This clone was found a few times. Its antigen is still unknown. Profiling relied on immunoSEQ multiplex PCR, and the TCRdb table lists in-frame clones only, not all of them. Of 150,000 to 200,000 clones detected, approximately 86% appear once; the ten largest clones hold 11%. Study conclusions and caveats: Clonal diversity was possibly underestimated, and white British individuals and females predominated among donors. Vaccine-related CD4 TCRs covered spike, predominating at 160-218 and 743-854.

This specimen consisted of peripheral blood, obtained 28 days after the second AZD1222 dose. The clonotype originates from an adult who received the AZD1222 COVID-19 vaccine.

CDR3 region: CASSLMTSSYEQYF. In DNA, the CDR3 is TGTGCCAGCAGCTTGATGACTAGCTCCTACGAGCAGTACTTC. The chain is built from TRBV5-8 and TRBJ2-7; D is perhaps TRBD2 (6 bases). Trimming took 1 base from V and 0 from J, leaving 8 bases between them. Per germline, CDR1 SGHTS and CDR2 YDEGEE. This CDR3 is 14 amino acids long.